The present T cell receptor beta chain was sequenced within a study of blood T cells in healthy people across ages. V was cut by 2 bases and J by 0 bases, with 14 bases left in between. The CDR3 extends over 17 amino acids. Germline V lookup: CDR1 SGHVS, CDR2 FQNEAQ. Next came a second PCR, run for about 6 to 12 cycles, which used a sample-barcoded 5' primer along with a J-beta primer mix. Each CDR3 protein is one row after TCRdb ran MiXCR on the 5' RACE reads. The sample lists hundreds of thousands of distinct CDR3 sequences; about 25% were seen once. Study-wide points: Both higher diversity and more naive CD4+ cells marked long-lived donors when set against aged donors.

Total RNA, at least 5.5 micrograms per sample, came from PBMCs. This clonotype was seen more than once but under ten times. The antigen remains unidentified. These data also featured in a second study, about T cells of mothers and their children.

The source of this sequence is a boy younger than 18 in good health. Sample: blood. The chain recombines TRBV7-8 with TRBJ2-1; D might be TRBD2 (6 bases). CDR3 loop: CASSLHSGYTSYNEQFF. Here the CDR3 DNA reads TGTGCCAGCAGCTTACATAGCGGATATACCTCCTACAATGAGCAGTTCTTC.